One and the same sample provided the 21 T cell receptor beta chains below, sequenced in a study of radiotherapy plus CTLA-4 blockade in lung cancer. Only in-frame clones appear in the TCRdb table, and some are missing; sequencing was by immunoSEQ multiplex PCR. The data show approximately 32,000 clones, roughly 70% seen once. The material sequenced was peripheral blood, taken from a patient treated with radiotherapy plus ipilimumab. The receptor source for this set is a human donor with non-small cell lung cancer who had stable disease on radiotherapy plus ipilimumab.

The chain uses TRBV4-1 and TRBJ2-3; TRBD1 aligns across 8 bases. The junction had 13 bases not matched to a gene; V was cut back by 0 bases and J by 2 bases. Germline assignment: CDR1 MGHRA and CDR2 YSYEKL. The CDR3 is made up of 19 amino acids. CDR3 sequence reads: CASSQDYRDRFSFTDTQYF. In nucleotides, the CDR3 is TGCGCCAGCAGCCAAGATTACCGGGACAGGTTTTCCTTCACAGATACGCAGTATTTT.

This clone was seen a single time. CDR3 sequence: CASSPPGGAQPQHF. In DNA form, the CDR3 reads TGTGCCAGCTCACCACCGGGCGGGGCCCAGCCCCAGCATTTT. The chain recombines TRBV18 with TRBJ1-5; D is perhaps TRBD1 (5 bases). V lost 0 bases to trimming and J lost 7 bases, with 10 bases between them. The CDR3 sequence is 14 residues long. Germline V gives CDR1 KGHSH, CDR2 LQKENI.

The J gene is TRBJ2-5, the V gene TRBV5-1; D possibly corresponds to TRBD1 (5 bases). CDR1 and CDR2 (germline): SGHRS, YFSETQ. V dropped 0 bases and J dropped 5 bases, with 11 bases sitting between them. This CDR3 comprises 14 residues. The CDR3 here is CASSLGQKLETQYF. DNA for the CDR3: TGCGCCAGCAGCTTGGGACAGAAGTTGGAGACCCAGTACTTC.

The genes are TRBV10-3 and TRBJ2-1, with TRBD2 matching over 10 bases. This CDR3 has 17 residues. The germline gives CDR1 ENHRY, CDR2 SYGVKD. The V segment lost 0 bases and the J segment 7 bases; nucleotides outside the gene matches: 9. The CDR3 DNA sequence: TGTGCCATCAGTGAGTCGGAACTGCAAGCGGGAGGGAATGAGCAGTTCTTC. This encodes CAISESELQAGGNEQFF.

Only a few counts were recorded for this clone. The chain links TRBV11-3 to TRBJ2-7, with 7 bases matching TRBD1. The V gene's germline CDR1 is SGHNT and CDR2 YENEEA. The CDR3 is made up of 17 amino acids. Trimming cost V 5 bases and J 0 bases; bases outside gene matches: 13. CDR3 loop: CASSRRQGFTTSYEQYF. CDR3 sequence (DNA): TGTGCCAGCAGCCGAAGACAGGGTTTCACTACCTCCTACGAGCAGTACTTC.

The sample holds a few counts of this clone. The V and J genes are TRBV7-2 and TRBJ2-7; tentatively, D is TRBD1 (5 bases). CDR3 length equals 13 residues. From germline, CDR1 is SGHTA and CDR2 FQGNSA. V lost 4 bases and J lost 2, with 9 bases in between. The CDR3 coding sequence is TGTGCCAGCAGCTGGGGCAGGACCTACGAGCAGTACTTC. Translation: CASSWGRTYEQYF.

CDR3 DNA: TGTGCCAGCAGCAAACTAGGCCAGGAAAATCAGCCCCAGCATTTT. Translating it yields CASSKLGQENQPQHF. The chain has TRBV21-1 and TRBJ1-5. TRBV21-1 is noted as a pseudogene. This CDR3 comprises 15 residues.

J is TRBJ1-5 and V is TRBV6-6; the D gene is possibly TRBD1 (5 bases). The CDR3 loop spans 15 amino acids. With 7 bases removed from V and 2 bases from J, the gap between germline ends came to 15 bases. Germline V gives CDR1 MNHNY, CDR2 SVGAGI (reference sequence). CDR3 sequence: CASKDPGLGNQPQHF. The CDR3 DNA reads TGTGCCAGCAAAGACCCAGGGTTGGGCAATCAGCCCCAGCATTTT.

J is TRBJ1-5 and V is TRBV15; unclear D gene. Between the trimmed V and J ends, which lost 4 bases and 3 bases, there was a span of 13 bases. Germline values: CDR1 LNHNV, CDR2 YYDKDF (reference sequence). The CDR3 is 15 amino acids. The DNA of the CDR3 is TGTGCCACCAGCACCTACCAGGACCCCAATCAGCCCCAGCATTTT. Translating gives CATSTYQDPNQPQHF.

In its sample, this clone was seen a few times. The V gene is TRBV11-2, the J gene TRBJ2-7, with D tentatively TRBD1 or TRBD2 (5 bases each). The germline gives CDR1 SGHAT, CDR2 FQNNGV. The CDR3 has 14 residues. With 3 bases removed from V and 2 bases from J, the gap between germline ends came to 11 bases. CDR3 loop: CASSFGTAPYEQYF. CDR3 bases: TGTGCCAGCAGCTTCGGGACCGCCCCCTACGAGCAGTACTTC.

The J gene is TRBJ2-7, the V gene TRBV5-5; D uncertain. V shed 0 bases and J shed 7 bases, with 8 bases lying between them. This CDR3 contains 12 residues. In germline, CDR1 is SGHKS, CDR2 YYEKEE (reference sequence). The CDR3 reads CASSLESGEQYF. The CDR3 DNA follows: TGTGCCAGCAGCTTGGAGTCCGGGGAGCAGTACTTC.

The chain uses TRBV7-9 and TRBJ1-3; 11 positions match TRBD1. Germline CDR1 SEHNR, CDR2 FQNEAQ (reference sequence). With V trimmed by 5 bases and J by 2 bases, 11 bases remained unmatched. CDR3 size: 18 residues. CDR3 sequence reads: CASSISGQGDRTGNTIYF. The CDR3 region has the DNA TGTGCCAGCAGCATATCGGGACAGGGGGACCGCACTGGAAACACCATATATTTT.

The J gene is TRBJ2-4, the V gene TRBV5-6; 16 bases agree with TRBD2. Germline V CDR1 and CDR2: SGHDT, YYEEEE. The CDR3 has 17 amino acids. Germline trimming cut 4 bases from V and 7 bases from J; bases unmatched to any gene: 8. CDR3 region: CASSRGLAGGGSNIQYF. The DNA for the CDR3 is TGTGCCAGCAGCCGGGGACTAGCGGGAGGGGGCTCGAACATTCAGTACTTC. Based on the CDR3 plus reference TRBV5-6 and TRBJ2-4, the full variable domain is DAGVTQSPTHLIKTRGQQVTLRCSPKSGHDTVSWYQQALGQGPQFIFQYYEEEERQRGNFPDRFSGHQFPNYSSELNVNALLLGDSALYLCASSRGLAGGGSNIQYFGAGTRLSVL.

In its sample, this clone was seen a few times. The chain has TRBV11-2 and TRBJ2-3; no definite D call. CDR1 is SGHAT and CDR2 is FQNNGV in the germline V gene. Trimming removed 3 bases at V and 2 bases at J, with 3 bases between. This CDR3 has 12 residues. The CDR3 bases are TGTGCCAGCAGCTTCAACACAGATACGCAGTATTTT. It codes for CASSFNTDTQYF.

This sequence joins TRBV5-5 and TRBJ1-2; a possible D gene is TRBD1 (6 bases). V lost 0 bases and J 9 bases, leaving 9 bases between the germline ends. The CDR3 contains 12 residues. Germline assignment: CDR1 SGHKS and CDR2 YYEKEE (reference sequence). CDR3 amino acids: CASSLVDRSYTF. As DNA, the CDR3 is TGTGCCAGCAGCTTGGTGGACAGAAGCTACACCTTC.

This chain links TRBV4-2 with TRBJ2-7; the D gene is possibly TRBD1 (5 bases). The CDR3 contains 13 residues. V was trimmed by 1 base and J by 4 bases, leaving 8 bases between them. CDR1 LGHNA and CDR2 YNFKEQ come from the germline V gene. CDR3 sequence: CASSQVGAYEQYF. Written as DNA, the CDR3 is TGTGCCAGCAGCCAAGTTGGGGCTTACGAGCAGTACTTC.

This clone has more than one count but fewer than ten. The V gene is TRBV27, the J gene TRBJ2-1; unclear D gene. V was shortened by 2 bases and J by 1 base, with 15 bases between the two germline ends. CDR3 length equals 17 residues. The germline CDR1 and CDR2 sequences are MNHEY and SMNVEV (reference sequence). The CDR3 DNA reads TGTGCCAGCAGTTTACCCCCCACCGTTGGGTCCTACAATGAGCAGTTCTTC. This gives the protein CASSLPPTVGSYNEQFF.

The J gene is TRBJ1-4, the V gene TRBV2; D remains unclear. V lost 7 bases to trimming and J lost 4 bases, with 7 bases between them. This CDR3 has 12 amino acids. CDR1 and CDR2 (germline): SNHLY, FYNNEI. In DNA form, the CDR3 reads TGTGCCAGCATGAGTTTTAATGAAAAACTGTTTTTT. Its translation is CASMSFNEKLFF. Using reference TRBV2 and TRBJ1-4 for the parts outside the CDR3, the full variable domain is EPEVTQTPSHQVTQMGQEVILRCVPISNHLYFYWYRQILGQKVEFLVSFYNNEISEKSEIFDDQFSVERPDGSNFTLKIRSTKLEDSAMYFCASMSFNEKLFFGSGTQLSVL.

This chain links TRBV6-6 with TRBJ1-4, with 9 bases identical to TRBD1. This CDR3 contains 15 residues. The V segment lost 6 bases and the J segment 6 bases; nucleotides outside the gene matches: 8. CDR1 is MNHNY, CDR2 SVGAGI, per germline (reference sequence). CDR3 protein: CASSLQGAPDEKLFF. The CDR3 DNA reads as TGTGCCAGCAGCCTACAGGGGGCGCCGGATGAAAAACTGTTTTTT.

The chain links TRBV10-3 to TRBJ2-1, with 8 bases that match TRBD2. This CDR3 has 14 amino acids. V lost 4 bases and J lost 7; bases outside the gene matches: 6. CDR1 and CDR2 (germline): ENHRY, SYGVKD. In DNA form, the CDR3 reads TGTGCCATCAGTGTGGGCAAGCGGGGGAATGAGCAGTTCTTC. This sequence encodes CAISVGKRGNEQFF.

DNA of the CDR3: TGTGCCAGCAGTTTTTTAGGTGGGCAACTGTTTTTT. Protein: CASSFLGGQLFF. J is TRBJ1-4 and V is TRBV28; D gene ambiguous. Germline V gene sequence: CDR1 MDHEN, CDR2 SYDVKM. V was clipped by 3 bases and J by 12 bases, with 11 bases between them. The CDR3 loop spans 12 amino acids. The full variable domain, with the rest looked up from reference TRBV28 and TRBJ1-4, is DVKVTQSSRYLVKRTGEKVFLECVQDMDHENMFWYRQDPGLGLRLIYFSYDVKMKEKGDIPEGYSVSREKKERFSLILESASTNQTSMYLCASSFLGGQLFFGSGTQLSVL.